This is a list of T cell receptor beta chains from one sample in a study of control samples from healthy donors and cancer patients. Using immunoSEQ multiplex PCR, the repertoire was profiled, and TCRdb retains in-frame clones only, with some absent. The top ten hold 5.8% of the sample, which has about 150,000 clones, 93% seen once. Specimen: blood. These receptors were obtained from a man aged 18 to 29 in good health. Both conserved end residues are trimmed from each CDR3.

cdr3_aa v_call
ASSVTGIYNEQF TRBV9
ASSPGRNTEAF TRBV6-2/TRBV6-3
ASTSRGDRVGGGYT TRBV6-6
ASSVGTGARELF TRBV9
ASSRTGTLSTDTQY TRBV5-5
ASGGYSTDTQY TRBV3-1/TRBV3-2
ASSSPGQYSVQY TRBV5-1
ASSYQGNQPQH TRBV19
ASSSRGGETQY TRBV6-6
ASSFGQKETQY TRBV12-3/TRBV12-4
ASRTRPNPNYGYT TRBV2
ASSLGGRAQSTDTQY TRBV5-4
ASSSRDTQY TRBV12-3/TRBV12-4
ARRGQQLRGNTIY TRBV9
ASSDQDRGGNTEAF TRBV6-1
ASSLNNSPLH TRBV27
ASSLGQGLADTQY TRBV5-8
ASSQGIGTYEQY TRBV4-1
ASSQSSGGRYEQY TRBV4-3
ASSYGQNTGELF TRBV7-3
ASSFGNTGELF TRBV11-2
ASSFDRSSNQPQH TRBV6-5
ASSLYTSDTQY TRBV5-1
ASSMGSYTEAF TRBV19
ASSLTWGNEQF TRBV5-4
ASALDRVNDFSNQPQH TRBV12-5
ASSHTTPDRDNEKLF TRBV3-1/TRBV3-2
ASLPGWNYGYT TRBV6-5
ASSQQQGQETQY TRBV4-1
ASSEVRDANSPLH TRBV6-1
ASSSLPDRPSTDTQY TRBV7-3
ASTLAARQETQY TRBV6-5